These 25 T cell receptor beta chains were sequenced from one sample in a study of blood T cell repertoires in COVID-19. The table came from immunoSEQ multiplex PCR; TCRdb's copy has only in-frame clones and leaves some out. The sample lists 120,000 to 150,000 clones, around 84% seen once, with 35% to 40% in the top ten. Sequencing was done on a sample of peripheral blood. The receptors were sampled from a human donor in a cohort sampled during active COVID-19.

The CDR3, as DNA: TGTGCCAGCAGTTACCTAGGACAGCCCCAGCATTTT. Its translation: CASSYLGQPQHF. V usage is TRBV6-2 or TRBV6-3 and J usage is TRBJ1-5, with D uncertain. The CDR3 length is 12 residues. Per the germline V gene, CDR1 is MNHEY and CDR2 is SVGEGT. V was shortened by 2 bases and J by 7 bases, with 6 bases between the two germline ends.

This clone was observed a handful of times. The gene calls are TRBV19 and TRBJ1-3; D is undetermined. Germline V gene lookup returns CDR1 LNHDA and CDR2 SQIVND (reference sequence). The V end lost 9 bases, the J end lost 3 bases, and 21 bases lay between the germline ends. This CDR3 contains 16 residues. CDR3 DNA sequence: TGTGCCAGGATGGAGGCACCTCGGGCACTTGGAAACACCATATATTTT. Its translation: CARMEAPRALGNTIYF.

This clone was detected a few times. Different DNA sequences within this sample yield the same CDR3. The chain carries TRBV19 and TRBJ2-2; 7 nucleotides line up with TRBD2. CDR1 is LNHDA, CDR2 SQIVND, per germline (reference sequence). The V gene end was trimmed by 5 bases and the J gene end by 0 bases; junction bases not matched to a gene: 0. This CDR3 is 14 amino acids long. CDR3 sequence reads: CASSGGANTGELFF. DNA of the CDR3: TGTGCCAGTAGTGGGGGGGCGAACACCGGGGAGCTGTTTTTT.

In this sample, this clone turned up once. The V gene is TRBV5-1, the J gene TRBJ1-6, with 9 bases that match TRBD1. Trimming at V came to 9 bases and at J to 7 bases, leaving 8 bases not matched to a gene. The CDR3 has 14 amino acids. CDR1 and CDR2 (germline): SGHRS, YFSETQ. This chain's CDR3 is CATGTGQANSPLHF. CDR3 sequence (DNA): TGCGCCACCGGGACAGGGCAAGCAAATTCACCCCTCCACTTT.

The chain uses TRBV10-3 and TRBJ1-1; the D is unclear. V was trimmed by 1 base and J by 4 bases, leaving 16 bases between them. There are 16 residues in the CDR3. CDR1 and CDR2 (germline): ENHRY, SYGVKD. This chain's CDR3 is CAISEYLPEVGTEAFF. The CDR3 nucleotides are TGTGCCATCAGTGAGTACCTTCCCGAGGTTGGCACTGAAGCTTTCTTT.

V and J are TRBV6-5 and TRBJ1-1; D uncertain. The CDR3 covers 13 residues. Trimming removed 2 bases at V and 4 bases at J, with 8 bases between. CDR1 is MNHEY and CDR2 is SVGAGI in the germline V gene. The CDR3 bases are TGTGCCAGCAGTTACACCGGGTTCACTGAAGCTTTCTTT. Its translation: CASSYTGFTEAFF.

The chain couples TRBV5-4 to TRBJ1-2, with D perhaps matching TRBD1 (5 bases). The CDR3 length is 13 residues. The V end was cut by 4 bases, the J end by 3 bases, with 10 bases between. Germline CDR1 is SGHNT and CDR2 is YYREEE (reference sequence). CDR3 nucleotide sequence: TGTGCCAGCAGCCAGACAGATTACTATGGCTACACCTTC. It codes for CASSQTDYYGYTF.

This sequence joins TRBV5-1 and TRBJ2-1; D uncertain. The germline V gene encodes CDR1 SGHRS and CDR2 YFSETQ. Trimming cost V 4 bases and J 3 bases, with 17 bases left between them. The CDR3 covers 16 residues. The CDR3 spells CASSPSWSGFYNEQFF. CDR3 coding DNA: TGCGCCAGCAGCCCCTCCTGGAGTGGATTCTACAATGAGCAGTTCTTC.

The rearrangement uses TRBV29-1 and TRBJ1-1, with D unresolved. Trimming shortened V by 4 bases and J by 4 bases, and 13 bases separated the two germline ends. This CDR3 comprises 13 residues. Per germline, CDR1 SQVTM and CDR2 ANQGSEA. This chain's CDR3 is CSVVRGTGTEAFF. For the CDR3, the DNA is TGCAGCGTTGTTCGGGGAACCGGCACTGAAGCTTTCTTT.

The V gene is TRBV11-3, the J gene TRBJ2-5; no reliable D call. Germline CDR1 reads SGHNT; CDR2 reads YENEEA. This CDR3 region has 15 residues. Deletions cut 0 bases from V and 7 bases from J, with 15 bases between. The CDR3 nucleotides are TGTGCCAGCAGCTTAGATTTGTCCACCCCCGGGACCCAGTACTTC. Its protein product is CASSLDLSTPGTQYF. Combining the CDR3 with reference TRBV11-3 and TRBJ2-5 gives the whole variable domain EAGVVQSPRYKIIEKKQPVAFWCNPISGHNTLYWYLQNLGQGPELLIRYENEEAVDDSQLPKDRFSAERLKGVDSTLKIQPAELGDSAVYLCASSLDLSTPGTQYFGPGTRLLVL.

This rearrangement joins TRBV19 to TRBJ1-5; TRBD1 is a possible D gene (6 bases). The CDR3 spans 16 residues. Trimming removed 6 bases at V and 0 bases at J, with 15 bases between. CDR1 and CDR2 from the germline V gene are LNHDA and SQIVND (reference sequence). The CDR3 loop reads CASSPGGAGSNQPQHF. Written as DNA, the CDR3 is TGTGCCAGTAGCCCCGGGGGGGCTGGTAGCAATCAGCCCCAGCATTTT.

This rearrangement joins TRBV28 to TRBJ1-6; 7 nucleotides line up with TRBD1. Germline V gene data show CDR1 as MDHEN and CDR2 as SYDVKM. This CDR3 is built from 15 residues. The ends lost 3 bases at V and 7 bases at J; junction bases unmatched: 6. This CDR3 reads CASSLTTGMNSPLHF. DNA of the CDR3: TGTGCCAGCAGTTTGACGACAGGGATGAATTCACCCCTCCACTTT.

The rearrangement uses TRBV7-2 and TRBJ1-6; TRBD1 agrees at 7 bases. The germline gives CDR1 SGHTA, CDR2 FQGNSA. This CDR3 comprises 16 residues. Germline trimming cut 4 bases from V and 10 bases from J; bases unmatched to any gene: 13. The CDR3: CASSSQNRGNGSPLHF. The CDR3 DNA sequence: TGTGCCAGCAGCTCCCAAAACAGGGGTAATGGATCACCCCTCCACTTT.

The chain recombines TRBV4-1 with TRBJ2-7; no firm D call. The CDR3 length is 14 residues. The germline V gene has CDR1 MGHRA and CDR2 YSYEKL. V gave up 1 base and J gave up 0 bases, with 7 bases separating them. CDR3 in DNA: TGCGCCAGCAGCCAAGCCACATACTCCTACGAGCAGTACTTC. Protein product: CASSQATYSYEQYF.

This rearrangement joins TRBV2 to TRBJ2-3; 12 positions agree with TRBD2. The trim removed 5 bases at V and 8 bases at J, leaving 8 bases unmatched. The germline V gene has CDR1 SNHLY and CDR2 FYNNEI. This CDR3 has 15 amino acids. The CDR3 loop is CASSKLAGGAGTQYF. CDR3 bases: TGTGCCAGCAGTAAACTAGCGGGGGGTGCTGGTACGCAGTATTTT.

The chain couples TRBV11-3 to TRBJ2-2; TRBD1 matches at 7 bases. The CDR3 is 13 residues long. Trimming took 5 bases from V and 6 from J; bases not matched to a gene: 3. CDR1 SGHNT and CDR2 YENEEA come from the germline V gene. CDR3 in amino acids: CASSMTGSGELFF. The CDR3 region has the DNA TGTGCCAGCAGCATGACAGGGTCCGGGGAGCTGTTTTTT.

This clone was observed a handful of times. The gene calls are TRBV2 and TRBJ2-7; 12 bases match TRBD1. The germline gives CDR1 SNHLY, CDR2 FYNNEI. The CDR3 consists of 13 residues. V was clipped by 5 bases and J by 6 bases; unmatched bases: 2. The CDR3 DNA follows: TGTGCCAGCAGTCGGGACAGGGGGCGCGAGCAGTACTTC. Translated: CASSRDRGREQYF.

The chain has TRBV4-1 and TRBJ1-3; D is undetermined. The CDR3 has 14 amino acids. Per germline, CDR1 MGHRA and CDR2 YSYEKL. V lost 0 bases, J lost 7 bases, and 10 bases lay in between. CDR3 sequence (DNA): TGCGCCAGCAGCCAAGACATAAACCGGAACACCATATATTTT. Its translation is CASSQDINRNTIYF.

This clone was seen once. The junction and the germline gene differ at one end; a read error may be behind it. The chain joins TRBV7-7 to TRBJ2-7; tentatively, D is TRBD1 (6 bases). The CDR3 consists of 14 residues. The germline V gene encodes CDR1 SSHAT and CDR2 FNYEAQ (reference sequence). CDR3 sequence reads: CASSLGQPGSEQYF. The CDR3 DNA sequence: TGTGCTAGCAGCTTAGGACAGCCCGGTTCCGAGCAGTACTTC.

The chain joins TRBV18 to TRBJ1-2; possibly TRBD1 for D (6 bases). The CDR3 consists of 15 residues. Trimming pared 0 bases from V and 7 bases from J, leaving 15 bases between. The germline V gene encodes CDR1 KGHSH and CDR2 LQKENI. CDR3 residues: CASSPPTVKGGGYTF. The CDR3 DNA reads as TGTGCCAGCTCACCACCGACAGTGAAAGGGGGTGGCTACACCTTC.

Here the CDR3 DNA reads TGTGCCAGCAGTTCCTTACAGCTACCTGCTTATAATTCACCCCTCCACTTT. Encoded protein: CASSSLQLPAYNSPLHF. The chain is built from TRBV6-2 or TRBV6-3 and TRBJ1-6, with D uncertain. V gave up 4 bases and J gave up 4 bases, with 17 bases separating them. CDR3 length equals 17 residues. Germline values: CDR1 MNHEY, CDR2 SVGEGT.

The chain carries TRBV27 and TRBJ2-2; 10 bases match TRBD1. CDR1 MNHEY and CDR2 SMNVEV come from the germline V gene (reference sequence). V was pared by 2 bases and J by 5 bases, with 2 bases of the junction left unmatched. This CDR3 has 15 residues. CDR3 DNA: TGTGCCAGCAGTTTACAGGGACAGGGGACCGGGGAGCTGTTTTTT. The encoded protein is CASSLQGQGTGELFF.

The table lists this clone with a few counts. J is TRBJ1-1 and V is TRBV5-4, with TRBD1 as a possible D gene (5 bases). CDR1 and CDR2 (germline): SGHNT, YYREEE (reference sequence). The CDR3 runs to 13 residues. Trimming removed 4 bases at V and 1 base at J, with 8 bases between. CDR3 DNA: TGTGCCAGCAGCCCTAGGGGGAACACTGAAGCTTTCTTT. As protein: CASSPRGNTEAFF.

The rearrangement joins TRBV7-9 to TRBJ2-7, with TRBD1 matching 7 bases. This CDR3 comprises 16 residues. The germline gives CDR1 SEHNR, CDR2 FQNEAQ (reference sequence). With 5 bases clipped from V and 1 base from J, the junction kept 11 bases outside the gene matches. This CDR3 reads CASSQSTGFDSYEQYF. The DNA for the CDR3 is TGTGCCAGCAGCCAGTCGACAGGGTTTGATTCCTACGAGCAGTACTTC.

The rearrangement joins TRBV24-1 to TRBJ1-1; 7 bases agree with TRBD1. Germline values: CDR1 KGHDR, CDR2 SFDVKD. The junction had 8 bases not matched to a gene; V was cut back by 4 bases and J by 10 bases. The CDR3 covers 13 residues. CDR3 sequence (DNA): TGTGCCACCAGTGAGTTGACGACAGGGAGAGCTTTCTTT. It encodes CATSELTTGRAFF.